The 15 T cell receptor beta chains below were found in one sample sequenced in a study of T cell clones after liver transplantation. Measured with immunoSEQ multiplex PCR; TCRdb has only the in-frame clones, and not every one. Among some 34,000 clones listed, around 94% were seen once. The sequenced sample was CD8+ T cells from blood, obtained 12 months after liver transplant. The receptors shown here come from a human patient who received a liver transplant. Some T cells may trace back to the graft donor.

The chain employs TRBV27 and TRBJ2-7; D might be TRBD1 (5 bases). Germline CDR1 is MNHEY and CDR2 is SMNVEV (reference sequence). The CDR3 totals 15 residues. The V end was cut by 5 bases, the J end by 5 bases, with 19 bases between. CDR3 amino acids: CASSPLGLLKNEQYF. CDR3 DNA: TGTGCCAGCAGTCCCTTGGGGCTGTTAAAAAACGAGCAGTACTTC.

The V gene is TRBV11-2, the J gene TRBJ2-1; 10 bases fit TRBD2. Germline values: CDR1 SGHAT, CDR2 FQNNGV. The V segment lost 0 bases and the J segment 8 bases; nucleotides outside the gene matches: 4. The CDR3 sequence is 15 residues long. CDR3 coding DNA: TGTGCCAGCAGCTTAGATGTACTAGCGGGGCATGAGCAGTTCTTC. Translating gives CASSLDVLAGHEQFF.

V gene TRBV28 combines with J gene TRBJ2-1; 8 nucleotides match TRBD2. Germline values: CDR1 MDHEN, CDR2 SYDVKM. The V gene end was trimmed by 2 bases and the J gene end by 9 bases; junction bases not matched to a gene: 0. The length of the CDR3 is 12 residues. CDR3 in amino acids: CASSLAGGEQFF. The CDR3 DNA reads TGTGCCAGCAGTTTAGCGGGGGGTGAGCAGTTCTTC.

This clone was seen more than once but under ten times. This rearrangement joins TRBV6-1 to TRBJ2-5; TRBD1 matches at 8 bases. After removal of 3 bases from V and 5 bases from J, the junction contained 8 bases not matched to a gene. Germline assignment: CDR1 MNHNS and CDR2 SASEGT. The CDR3 runs to 15 residues. The CDR3 DNA reads as TGTGCCAGCAGTGAGTACAGGGGGTCGGTTGAGACCCAGTACTTC. It translates to CASSEYRGSVETQYF.

The chain has TRBV13 and TRBJ2-2; 13 bases align to TRBD2. V dropped 6 bases and J dropped 8; count of bases not matched to a gene: 12. The CDR3 covers 17 residues. Germline V gene data show CDR1 as PRHDT and CDR2 as FYEKMQ (reference sequence). The chain's CDR3 is CASSTRGLAGAVGELFF. CDR3 nucleotide sequence: TGTGCCAGCAGTACCCGCGGACTAGCGGGAGCGGTGGGGGAGCTGTTTTTT.

The count of this clone is one. This chain uses TRBV9 with TRBJ2-7; D gene uncertain. The germline V gene encodes CDR1 SGDLS and CDR2 YYNGEE. Deletions cut 4 bases from V and 6 bases from J, with 11 bases between. The CDR3 has 12 residues. The chain's CDR3 is CASSPPDAEQYF. The DNA of the CDR3 is TGTGCCAGCAGCCCGCCGGATGCCGAGCAGTACTTC.

This clone was observed once. The genes are TRBV27 and TRBJ2-7, with 9 bases fitting TRBD1. The ends lost 6 bases at V and 4 bases at J; junction bases unmatched: 13. The CDR3 covers 16 residues. The germline CDR1 and CDR2 sequences are MNHEY and SMNVEV (reference sequence). CDR3 in amino acids: CASRLPTGGERYEQYF. DNA for the CDR3: TGTGCCAGCAGACTTCCTACAGGGGGCGAAAGATACGAGCAGTACTTC.

This chain connects TRBV7-2 to TRBJ2-7; D possibly matches TRBD1 or TRBD2 (5 bases each). V gave up 1 base and J gave up 6 bases, with 19 bases separating them. The CDR3 has 16 residues. The germline CDR1 and CDR2 sequences are SGHTA and FQGNSA. CDR3 sequence reads: CASSLGGAYPSTEQYF. For the CDR3, the DNA is TGTGCCAGCAGCTTAGGAGGGGCTTACCCCTCCACCGAGCAGTACTTC.

The chain uses TRBV7-8 and TRBJ2-5; D tentatively reads TRBD1 or TRBD2 (5 bases each). With 3 bases removed from V and 5 bases from J, the gap between germline ends came to 22 bases. Germline CDR1 is SGHVS and CDR2 is FQNEAQ. The CDR3 runs 17 residues. The CDR3 region is CASSFGAPQLGGETQYF. The CDR3 DNA follows: TGTGCCAGCAGCTTCGGGGCCCCTCAGCTGGGCGGGGAGACCCAGTACTTC.

This rearrangement joins TRBV7-6 to TRBJ1-1; D unresolved. V was pared by 3 bases and J by 0 bases, with 5 bases between. CDR3 length: 13 residues. CDR1 and CDR2 (germline): SGHVS, FNYEAQ. CDR3 region: CASSFRLNTEAFF. The CDR3 DNA is TGTGCCAGCAGCTTTCGACTGAACACTGAAGCTTTCTTT.

V usage is TRBV9 and J usage is TRBJ2-1; no firm D call. Germline V CDR1 and CDR2: SGDLS, YYNGEE. Trimming cost V 0 bases and J 13 bases, with 11 bases left between them. This CDR3 is built from 12 residues. The CDR3 nucleotides are TGTGCCAGCAGCGTAGCAAATGATGTCCAGTTCTTC. It translates to CASSVANDVQFF.

DNA of the CDR3: TGTGCCAGCAGTTCAACTAGCGACCAAGAGACCCAGTACTTC. This sequence encodes CASSSTSDQETQYF. The chain employs TRBV27 and TRBJ2-5, with 7 bases identical to TRBD2. V was pared by 4 bases and J by 0 bases, with 2 bases of the junction left unmatched. CDR1 and CDR2 (germline): MNHEY, SMNVEV (reference sequence). The CDR3 contains 14 residues.

This clone appeared a single time. The genes are TRBV11-3 and TRBJ2-6, with a possible D match to TRBD1 (5 bases). CDR1 and CDR2 from the germline V gene are SGHNT and YENEEA. The V end was cut by 1 base, the J end by 2 bases, with 6 bases between. The CDR3 contains 15 residues. DNA for the CDR3: TGTGCCAGCAGCTTAGCAGGGACTGGGGCCAACGTCCTGACTTTC. This codes for CASSLAGTGANVLTF.

The chain has TRBV16 and TRBJ2-1; D possibly corresponds to TRBD2 (6 bases). The CDR3 loop spans 15 amino acids. Trimming shortened V by 0 bases and J by 5 bases, and 11 bases separated the two germline ends. The germline V gene has CDR1 KGHSY and CDR2 FQNENV. The CDR3 DNA reads as TGTGCCAGCAGCCAATCGGTAGCGGCTAACAATGAGCAGTTCTTC. Its translation: CASSQSVAANNEQFF.

The rearrangement joins TRBV11-3 to TRBJ2-5, with TRBD1 as a possible D gene (5 bases). This CDR3 has 14 residues. V was pared by 1 base and J by 5 bases, with 11 bases between. Germline values: CDR1 SGHNT, CDR2 YENEEA. The CDR3 nucleotides are TGTGCCAGCAGCTTAGTTAGCAGGGTCGAGACCCAGTACTTC. This encodes CASSLVSRVETQYF.